This TCR beta chain appears in the sequencing data of a study of cytomegalovirus exposure and HLA in healthy donors. The PCR ran on 60 Vbeta and 13 Jbeta primers. Data came from immunoSEQ multiplex PCR; TCRdb stores just in-frame clones and leaves some out. The sample contains a few hundred thousand clones, around 83% of which appear only once. The V gene's germline CDR1 is PRHDT and CDR2 FYEKMQ (reference sequence). CDR3 size: 18 residues. The V gene end was trimmed by 0 bases and the J gene end by 4 bases; junction bases not matched to a gene: 12. The TCR sequence derives from a girl between 10 and 17 years old in good health and CMV-seronegative. The V gene is TRBV13, the J gene TRBJ2-1; 7 positions agree with TRBD2. The sequencing input was PBMCs. The CDR3 coding sequence is TGTGCCAGCAGCTTAGGCCAATCTTCGCGGGAGTGGTACAATGAGCAGTTCTTC. As protein: CASSLGQSSREWYNEQFF.